This T cell receptor (beta chain) emerged from a study of blood T cell repertoires in COVID-19 (dated by TCRdb to about 2020). For the study in its entirety: Samples from collaborators originated in the United States, Italy and Spain and spanned both the acute and convalescent phases of COVID-19. The prospective study material was composed of cDNA or gDNA derived from T cells, B-cell-depleted T cells, or PBMCs. Deeply sampled blood TCRbeta repertoires from subjects exposed to, actively infected with, or recovered from COVID-19 were included in the dataset. A freely available public database, intended as a resource for researchers studying the immune response to SARS-CoV-2, is where the repertoires were released. The samples were drawn from two sources: the first 160 participants of the ongoing ImmuneRACE study, and 1,000 to 1,500 subjects contributed by 6 global collaborators. Sample metadata almost always included a de-identified subject ID, COVID-19 status, age in years and sex. Where HLA class I and class II types were available, the types were taken from metadata supplied by the sample provider, not from assay-based typing.

To note about this clone: Which antigen it targets is not known. No base qualities exist here, and no much larger clone lies one base off it.

The full study reports these points: The amount of clinical and demographic metadata varied by source and participant and was provided uncurated.

In Seattle, one collaborating source enrolled patients while the infection was active and tracked those patients longitudinally over the course of disease. The collaborating institutions used their own protocols to collect whole blood in K2EDTA tubes. Collaborator samples were shipped for TCRbeta analysis as frozen whole blood, isolated PBMCs, or DNA extracted from either sample type. TCRbeta CDR3 regions were amplified from genomic DNA by means of the immunoSEQ Assay, a bias-controlled multiplex PCR. Processing in the source paper ran as follows. The number of nucleated cells in each sample was estimated by amplification of reference gene primers within the assay. To quantify the absolute abundance of each unique TCRbeta CDR3 rearrangement, sequence reads were collapsed and filtered. Productive Simpson clonality was computed per sample as the square root of Simpson's diversity index over productive rearrangements. Imported from immuneACCESS, the table was reduced by TCRdb to in-frame sequences with V and J called. These copies leave out some clones; in studies compared against another copy, an unresolved V gene accounts for under half, and the cause of the remainder is not known. That table gives V, J and clone size, and the DNA gave D and trimming. The sample table holds some 290,000 clones, of which around 90% were seen once. 0.8% to 1.3% of the sample goes to the ten largest clones.

V lost 5 bases and J lost 7 bases, and the count of bases not matched to a germline gene is 4. Reading the germline V gene gives CDR1 SGHTA and CDR2 FQGNSA. CDR3 length: 13 amino acids, cysteine to phenylalanine. CDR3 DNA only is kept here, 39 bases in frame from base 1. This TCR was recovered from a woman in her thirties or forties with COVID-19, enrolled during active disease. Sequenced sample: peripheral blood. The V and J genes are TRBV7-2 and TRBJ1-2; 10 bases in between match TRBD1. The CDR3 in this case is CASSPGQGGGYTF. At the DNA level, the sequence is TGTGCCAGCAGCCCCGGACAGGGGGGTGGCTACACCTTC.